The source of this T cell receptor beta chain is a study of T cells in Graves' hyperthyroidism and ophthalmopathy. Points on this clonotype: Its specificity is unknown.

Study-wide results and caveats: Blood also carried most thyroid clonotypes expanded above 0.001.

V lost 4 bases to trimming and J lost 1 base, with 10 bases between them. The length of the CDR3 is 14 residues. Germline-derived CDR1 and CDR2 are SGHRS and YFSETQ. Authors of the study amplified TCR beta CDR3 regions from RNA transcripts. Primed by the HTBI set, a first-round RT-PCR was run on the TCR CDR3. TCRdb reanalysed the multiplex PCR reads using MiXCR and keeps one entry per CDR3 protein. Of more than 500,000 distinct CDR3 sequences in the sample, around 15% were seen once. Patients with ophthalmopathy all had a Clinical Activity Score of at least 3, a NOSPECS grade of at least 4 and duration under 3 months. Diagnosing involved the use of clinical symptoms, serum thyroxine and TRAb, thyroid ultrasound and orbital computed tomography.

The rearrangement joins TRBV5-1 to TRBJ2-3; D is perhaps TRBD2 (6 bases). The receptor's source is a woman in her twenties or thirties with Graves' ophthalmopathy. Sequencing was done on a sample of blood. The CDR3: CASSIPSGTDTQYF. The DNA for the CDR3 is TGCGCCAGCAGCATTCCTAGCGGCACAGATACGCAGTATTTT. The variable domain in full, completed from reference TRBV5-1 and TRBJ2-3, reads KAGVTQTPRYLIKTRGQQVTLSCSPISGHRSVSWYQQTPGQGLQFLFEYFSETQRNKGNFPGRFSGRQFSNSRSEMNVSTLELGDSALYLCASSIPSGTDTQYFGPGTRLTVL.